This T cell receptor beta chain was obtained from a study of T cells expressing NK-cell markers. TCRdb processed the 5' RACE reads again and assigns one entry to each CDR3 protein, with no DNA. The listing records about 260,000 distinct CDR3 sequences. This CDR3 is built from 15 residues. Germline CDR1 MDHEN, CDR2 SYDVKM. Sequencing was carried out using blood T cells: a sorted CD56 or NKG2C T cell subset, CD4+ or CD8+ T cells, or bulk PBMC T cells (not recorded which). This chain joins TRBV28 and TRBJ1-2; TCRdb calls TRBD1, which cannot be checked without DNA. The TCR comes from a man aged 18-30 years in good health. This chain's CDR3 is CASNRSGTGFYGYTF.